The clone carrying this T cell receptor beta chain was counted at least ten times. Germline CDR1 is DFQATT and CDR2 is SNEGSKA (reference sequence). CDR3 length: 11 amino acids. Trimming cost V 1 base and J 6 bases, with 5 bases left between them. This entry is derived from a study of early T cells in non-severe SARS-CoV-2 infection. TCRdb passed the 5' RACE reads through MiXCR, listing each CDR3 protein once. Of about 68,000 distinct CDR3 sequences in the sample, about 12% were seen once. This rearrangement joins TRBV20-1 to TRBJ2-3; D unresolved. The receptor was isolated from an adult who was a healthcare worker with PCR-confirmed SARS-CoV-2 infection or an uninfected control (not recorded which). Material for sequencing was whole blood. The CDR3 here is CSARVGDTQYF. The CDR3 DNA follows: TGCAGTGCTAGAGTGGGGGATACGCAGTATTTT.